The rows below give T cell receptor beta chains drawn from one sample of a study of cytomegalovirus exposure and HLA in healthy donors. Here immunoSEQ multiplex PCR was the method, and the copy in TCRdb shows in-frame clones only, minus some. This table holds 65,000 to 75,000 clones, around 74% found once. Sequencing was done on a sample of PBMCs. These receptors were obtained from a woman aged 55-75 years in good health and CMV-seropositive. The CDR3 runs from the conserved cysteine through the conserved F or W. Each record gives: D gene, V gene, CDR3 protein. A D gene is named only where the DNA matches it firmly.

>NA|TRBV13
CASSSSGGEQYF
>TRBD1|TRBV2
CASSRGGMNTEAFF
>NA|TRBV20-1
CSASAQYEQYF
>NA|TRBV21-1
CASSDRDRGHTYEQYF
>TRBD1|TRBV6-5
CASSSVGQGMNTEAFF
>TRBD1|TRBV5-1
CASSLEGGQGAGGYTF
>NA|TRBV7-9
CASSSNSEGYEQYF
>NA|TRBV5-1
CASSSRDTEAFF
>TRBD1|TRBV28
CASSTGGRNTEAFF
>TRBD1|TRBV27
CASSKQGSGNQPQHF
>NA|TRBV25-1
CASSDPRQDHYNSPLHF
>NA|TRBV7-3
CASSTTGLETQYF
>NA|TRBV4-2
CASSQVGGRTDTQYF
>NA|TRBV7-3
CASSLSQGFGELFF
>TRBD1|TRBV6-1
CASTRQGANQPQHF
>TRBD1|TRBV11-3
CASTPGQVSYEQYF
>TRBD2|TRBV6-5
CASSRGTSGTTRQFF
>NA|TRBV4-1
CASSLTTTNEKLFF
>NA|TRBV7-8
CASGGPGGQPQHF
>TRBD2|TRBV5-1
CASSLETSGGTDTQYF
>NA|TRBV25-1
CASSLGRGDNEQYF
>TRBD1|TRBV6-5
CASTLGTDNSPLHF
>TRBD1|TRBV6-1
CASSARDSQPQHF
>NA|TRBV5-1
CASSLQSAGAVYEQYF
>NA|TRBV5-1
CASSLGLSGNTIYF
>NA|TRBV15
CANSRGDSNQPQHF
>NA|TRBV18
CASSQNRQFEWDTIYF
>TRBD1|TRBV5-1
CASSLGDRWGYEQYF
>NA|TRBV18
CASSYDSGHTIYF
>NA|TRBV19
CASKIQANTEAFF
>NA|TRBV6-6
CASGAGGNTIYF
>NA|TRBV2
CAIGGFGTEAFF
>TRBD2|TRBV6-1
CASTGTSGARGQYF
>TRBD1|TRBV10-3
CAIRDRVDTEAFF
>TRBD1|TRBV5-6
CASSSLQGMGTDTQYF
>TRBD1|TRBV30
CAWTTGQGLYEQYF
>TRBD1|TRBV5-1
CASSSGTAAINEQFF
>NA|TRBV12-2
CASLRTGGDTEAFF
>NA|TRBV30
CAWSVQLPPDTQYF
>NA|TRBV2
CASQTASSYEQYF
>NA|TRBV5-1
CASSLLRTNTGELFF
>TRBD2|TRBV6-6
CASSAALAGGDNEQFF
>TRBD1|TRBV6-6
CASSKDREPNYGYTF